This T cell receptor beta chain was identified during a study of blood T cells in healthy people across ages. For the study at large: About one barcoded beta molecule per two T cells was the capture yield of template switching.

The CDR3 loop spans 16 amino acids. V was pared by 1 base and J by 7 bases, with 12 bases of the junction left unmatched. Germline V gene sequence: CDR1 MDHEN, CDR2 SYDVKM. It was with a sample-barcoded 5' primer and a J-beta primer mix that a second PCR of roughly 7 to 12 cycles was run. Samples each returned at least 2.5 million CDR3-containing paired-end reads. From the 5' RACE reads, TCRdb called clonotypes with MiXCR, one entry per CDR3 protein. This sample has roughly 930,000 distinct CDR3 sequences, with 48% found just once. Per-sample yields of isolated PBMCs were at least 6 million. No fewer than 5.5 micrograms of total RNA were isolated from every sample.

This chain uses TRBV28 with TRBJ2-5, with TRBD1 matching over 7 bases. The receptor was derived from a man aged 25 to 45 in good health. The sample taken for sequencing was blood. Here the CDR3 DNA reads TGTGCCAGCAGTTTATATAGGGGGCCCTTCCCAAGGACCCAGTACTTC. Protein: CASSLYRGPFPRTQYF.